The T cell receptor beta chain described here comes from a study of blood T cell repertoires in COVID-19. TCRdb's copy holds only in-frame clones and misses some; the assay was immunoSEQ multiplex PCR. The sample includes 150,000 to 200,000 clones, 65% to 80% of them seen just once. CDR1 and CDR2 from the germline V gene are SGHRS and YFSETQ. The germline V and J ends were trimmed by 5 bases and 0 bases, with 10 bases remaining between them. This CDR3 has 14 residues. The source material was PBMCs or T cells enriched from blood (not recorded which). The TCR comes from a woman between 50 and 59 years old with acute COVID-19. J is TRBJ2-3 and V is TRBV5-1, with D perhaps matching TRBD2 (6 bases). The CDR3 sequence: CASSPGLSTDTQYF. CDR3 nucleotide sequence: TGCGCCAGCAGTCCGGGACTCAGCACAGATACGCAGTATTTT.